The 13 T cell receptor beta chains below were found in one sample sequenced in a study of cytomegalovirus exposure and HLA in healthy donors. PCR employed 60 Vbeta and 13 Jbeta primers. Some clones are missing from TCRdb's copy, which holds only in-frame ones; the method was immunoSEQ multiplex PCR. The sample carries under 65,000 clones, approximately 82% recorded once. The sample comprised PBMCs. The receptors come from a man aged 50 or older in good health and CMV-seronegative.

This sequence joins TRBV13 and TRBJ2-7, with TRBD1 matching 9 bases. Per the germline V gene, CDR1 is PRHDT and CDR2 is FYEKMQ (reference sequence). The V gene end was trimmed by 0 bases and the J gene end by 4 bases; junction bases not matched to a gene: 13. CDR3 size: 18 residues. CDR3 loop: CASSLGPRQGGLRYEQYF. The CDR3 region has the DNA TGTGCCAGCAGCTTAGGTCCGAGACAGGGGGGACTGAGGTACGAGCAGTACTTC.

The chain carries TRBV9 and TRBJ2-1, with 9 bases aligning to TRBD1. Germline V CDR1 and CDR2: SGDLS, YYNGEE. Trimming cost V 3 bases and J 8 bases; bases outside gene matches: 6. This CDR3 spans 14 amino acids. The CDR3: CASSATTGGDEQFF. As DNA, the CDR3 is TGTGCCAGCAGCGCCACGACAGGGGGGGATGAGCAGTTCTTC.

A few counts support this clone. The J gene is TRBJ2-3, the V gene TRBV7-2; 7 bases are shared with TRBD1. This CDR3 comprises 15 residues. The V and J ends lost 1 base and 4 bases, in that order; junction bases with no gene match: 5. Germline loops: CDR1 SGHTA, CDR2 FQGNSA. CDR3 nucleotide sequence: TGTGCCAGCAGCTTAGGACAGGGCCTCCCAGATACGCAGTATTTT. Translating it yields CASSLGQGLPDTQYF. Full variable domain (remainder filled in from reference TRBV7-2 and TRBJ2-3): GAGVSQSPSNKVTEKGKDVELRCDPISGHTALYWYRQSLGQGLEFLIYFQGNSAPDKSGLPSDRFSAERTGGSVSTLTIQRTQQEDSAVYLCASSLGQGLPDTQYFGPGTRLTVL.

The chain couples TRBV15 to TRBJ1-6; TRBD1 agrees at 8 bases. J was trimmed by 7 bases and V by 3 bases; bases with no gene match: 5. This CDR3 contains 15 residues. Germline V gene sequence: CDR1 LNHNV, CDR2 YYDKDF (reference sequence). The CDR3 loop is CATSSGDRTNSPLHF. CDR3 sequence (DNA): TGTGCCACCAGCAGCGGGGACAGGACGAATTCACCCCTCCACTTT.

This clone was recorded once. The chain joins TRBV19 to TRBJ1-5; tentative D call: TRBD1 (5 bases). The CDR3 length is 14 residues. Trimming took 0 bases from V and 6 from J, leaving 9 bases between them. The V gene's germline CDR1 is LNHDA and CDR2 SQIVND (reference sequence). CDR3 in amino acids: CASSIDRAVQPQHF. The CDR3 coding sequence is TGTGCCAGTAGTATAGACAGGGCGGTTCAGCCCCAGCATTTT.

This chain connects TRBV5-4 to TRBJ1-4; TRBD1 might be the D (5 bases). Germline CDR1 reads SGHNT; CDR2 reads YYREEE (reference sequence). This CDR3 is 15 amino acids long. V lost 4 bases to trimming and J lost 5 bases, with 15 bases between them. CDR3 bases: TGTGCCAGCAGCACCCCGGGACTAGGGAATGAAAAACTGTTTTTT. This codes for CASSTPGLGNEKLFF. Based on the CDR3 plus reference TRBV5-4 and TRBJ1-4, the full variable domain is ETGVTQSPTHLIKTRGQQVTLRCSSQSGHNTVSWYQQALGQGPQFIFQYYREEENGRGNFPPRFSGLQFPNYSSELNVNALELDDSALYLCASSTPGLGNEKLFFGSGTQLSVL.

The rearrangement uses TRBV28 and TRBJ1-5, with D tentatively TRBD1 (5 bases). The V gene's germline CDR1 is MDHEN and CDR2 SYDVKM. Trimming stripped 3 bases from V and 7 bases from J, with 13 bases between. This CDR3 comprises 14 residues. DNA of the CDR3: TGTGCCAGCAGTTTTGAGGTCTGGGGCCAGCCCCAGCATTTT. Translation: CASSFEVWGQPQHF.

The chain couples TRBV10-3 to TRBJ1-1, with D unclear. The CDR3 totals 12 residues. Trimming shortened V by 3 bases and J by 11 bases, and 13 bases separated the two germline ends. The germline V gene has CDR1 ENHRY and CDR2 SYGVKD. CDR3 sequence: CAISDGQRQAFF. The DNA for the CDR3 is TGTGCCATCAGTGATGGGCAGCGGCAGGCTTTCTTT.

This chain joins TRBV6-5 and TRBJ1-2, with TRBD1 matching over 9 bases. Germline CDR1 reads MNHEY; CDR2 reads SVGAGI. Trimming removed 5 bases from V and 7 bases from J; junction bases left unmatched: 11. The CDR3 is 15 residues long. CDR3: CASSGDWTGVGGYTF. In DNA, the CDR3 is TGTGCCAGCAGTGGGGATTGGACAGGGGTGGGTGGCTACACCTTC.

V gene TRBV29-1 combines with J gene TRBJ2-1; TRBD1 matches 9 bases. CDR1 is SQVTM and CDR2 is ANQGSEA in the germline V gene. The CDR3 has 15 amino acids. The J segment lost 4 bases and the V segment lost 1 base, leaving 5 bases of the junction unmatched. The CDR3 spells CSVEASGTGYNEQFF. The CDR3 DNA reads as TGCAGCGTTGAAGCGTCCGGGACAGGGTACAATGAGCAGTTCTTC.

The CDR3 bases are TGTGCCAGCCTGAGGGGGACAGGGGTTGACTACGAGCAGTACTTC. Translating it yields CASLRGTGVDYEQYF. This chain uses TRBV6-1 with TRBJ2-7, with TRBD1 matching over 10 bases. The V and J ends lost 8 bases and 3 bases, in that order; junction bases with no gene match: 10. The V gene's germline CDR1 is MNHNS and CDR2 SASEGT. The CDR3 length is 15 residues.

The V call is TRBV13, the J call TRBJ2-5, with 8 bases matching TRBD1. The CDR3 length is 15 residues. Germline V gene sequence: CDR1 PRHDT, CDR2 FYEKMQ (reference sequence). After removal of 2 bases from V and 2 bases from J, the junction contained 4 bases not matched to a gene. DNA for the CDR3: TGTGCCAGCAGCTTAATACAGGGGGGTCAAGAGACCCAGTACTTC. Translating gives CASSLIQGGQETQYF.

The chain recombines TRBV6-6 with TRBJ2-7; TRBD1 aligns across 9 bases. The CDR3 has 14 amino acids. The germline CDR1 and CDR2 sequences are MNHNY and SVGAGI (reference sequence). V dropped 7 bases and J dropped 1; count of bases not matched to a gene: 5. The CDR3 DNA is TGTGCCAGCACCCTAGGGACAGGGTCCTACGAGCAGTACTTC. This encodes CASTLGTGSYEQYF.